This passage covers 27 T cell receptor beta chains from one sample sequenced in a study of T-cell reconstitution after alpha-beta-depleted transplantation in children. Researchers prepared the TCRbeta library using unique molecular identifiers, the study reports. MiXCR, applied by TCRdb to the PCR reads, yields one record per CDR3 protein. This sample has 350,000 to 500,000 distinct CDR3 sequences; around 46% occur once, and the top ten carry about 30%. The sequencing here drew on PBMCs, taken before TCRalphabeta/CD19-depleted stem cell transplant. All receptors come from a girl aged 2 to 10 with aplastic anemia, due to receive a stem cell transplant.

Only a few counts were recorded for this clonotype. The V call is TRBV6-1, the J call TRBJ1-2; a weak D match, TRBD1 (6 bases). CDR3 length: 14 amino acids. The germline V gene encodes CDR1 MNHNS and CDR2 SASEGT. Trimming shortened V by 6 bases and J by 3 bases, and 14 bases separated the two germline ends. The CDR3 spells CASRSDSLDYGYTF. The CDR3 DNA is TGTGCCAGCAGGTCGGACAGTTTAGACTATGGCTACACCTTC.

This clonotype was counted between two and nine times. The rearrangement uses TRBV20-1 and TRBJ2-6; unclear D gene. This CDR3 region has 15 residues. V dropped 3 bases and J dropped 0 bases, with 9 bases sitting between them. The germline gives CDR1 DFQATT, CDR2 SNEGSKA (reference sequence). The CDR3 is CSARDVNSGANVLTF. The CDR3 nucleotides read TGCAGTGCTAGGGATGTAAACTCTGGGGCCAACGTCCTGACTTTC.

This clonotype was recorded a few times. J is TRBJ2-4 and V is TRBV28; unclear D gene. Germline CDR1 MDHEN, CDR2 SYDVKM. V lost 6 bases and J 0 bases, leaving 21 bases between the germline ends. This CDR3 has 18 amino acids. The DNA for the CDR3 is TGTGCCAGCAGGAAACTGCCGACCATTTTCTTAGCCAAAAACATTCAGTACTTC. It codes for CASRKLPTIFLAKNIQYF.

This chain joins TRBV20-1 and TRBJ2-1; 7 bases agree with TRBD2. Unmatched junction bases numbered 7, after V lost 5 bases and J lost 15 bases. Per germline, CDR1 DFQATT and CDR2 SNEGSKA (reference sequence). The CDR3 sequence is 10 residues long. This CDR3 is CSASGEGPFF. For the CDR3, the DNA is TGCAGTGCTTCTGGGGAGGGGCCGTTCTTC.

This clonotype was picked up many times. The chain links TRBV7-9 to TRBJ2-7; 7 positions agree with TRBD1. The CDR3 totals 16 residues. CDR1 and CDR2 from the germline V gene are SEHNR and FQNEAQ (reference sequence). The junction had 11 bases not matched to a gene; V was cut back by 6 bases and J by 0 bases. DNA for the CDR3: TGTGCCAGCAGTTTTTCCCACCGGGACAGCTCCTACGAGCAGTACTTC. It encodes CASSFSHRDSSYEQYF.

This clonotype has ten or more counts. The chain has TRBV20-1 and TRBJ1-1; D is uncertain. The CDR3 loop spans 12 amino acids. CDR1 is DFQATT and CDR2 is SNEGSKA in the germline V gene (reference sequence). V lost 3 bases, J lost 1 base, and 6 bases lay in between. The CDR3 here is CSASEWNTEAFF. DNA for the CDR3: TGCAGTGCTAGTGAATGGAACACTGAAGCTTTCTTT.

There are a few counts of this clonotype. The chain employs TRBV30 and TRBJ2-7; possible D gene TRBD1, 5 bases. V gave up 2 bases and J gave up 4 bases, with 9 bases separating them. The CDR3 loop spans 12 amino acids. In germline, CDR1 is GTSNPN, CDR2 SVGIG (reference sequence). The CDR3 sequence: CAWSTTGYEQYF. The CDR3 DNA is TGTGCCTGGAGTACTACAGGATACGAGCAGTACTTC.

The chain is built from TRBV20-1 and TRBJ2-3; D remains unclear. V dropped 0 bases and J dropped 2 bases, with 12 bases sitting between them. CDR3 length: 15 amino acids. Germline V gene sequence: CDR1 DFQATT, CDR2 SNEGSKA (reference sequence). CDR3 in amino acids: CSARDHSEFTDTQYF. CDR3 in DNA: TGCAGTGCTAGAGACCACTCGGAGTTCACAGATACGCAGTATTTT.

The chain employs TRBV6-1 and TRBJ1-1; TRBD1 aligns across 7 bases. Germline V gives CDR1 MNHNS, CDR2 SASEGT. With V trimmed by 6 bases and J by 1 base, 8 bases remained unmatched. This CDR3 spans 15 amino acids. CDR3 region: CASRDRVRKNTEAFF. The DNA for the CDR3 is TGTGCCAGCAGAGACAGGGTCAGGAAGAACACTGAAGCTTTCTTT.

This chain joins TRBV12-3 or TRBV12-4 and TRBJ2-3; 7 bases match TRBD1. This CDR3 contains 13 residues. Unmatched junction bases numbered 6, after V lost 9 bases and J lost 3 bases. CDR3 coding DNA: TGTGCCAGTAGAAGACAGGGAACAGATACGCAGTATTTT. It is translated as CASRRQGTDTQYF.

CDR3 loop: CASSPLLRAYEQYF. DNA for the CDR3: TGCGCCAGCAGCCCCCTTCTGCGGGCCTACGAGCAGTACTTC. The J gene is TRBJ2-7, the V gene TRBV4-1; D possibly corresponds to TRBD2 (5 bases). CDR1 is MGHRA, CDR2 YSYEKL, per germline. Trimming cost V 4 bases and J 2 bases, with 12 bases left between them. The CDR3 is 14 residues long.

This clonotype was observed a few times. In nucleotides, the CDR3 is TGTGCCAGCAGGTACAGGGGGCTTGGCTACACCTTC. Protein product: CASRYRGLGYTF. The V and J genes are TRBV12-3 or TRBV12-4 and TRBJ1-2, with 9 nucleotides matching TRBD1. V dropped 6 bases and J dropped 7; count of bases not matched to a gene: 3. This CDR3 is 12 amino acids long.

The CDR3 nucleotides are TGTGCCAGCAGCTTAACGGCGGGAGGACCGTTCTTC. Amino acid sequence: CASSLTAGGPFF. The chain uses TRBV13 and TRBJ2-1; 8 bases are shared with TRBD2. The CDR3 consists of 12 residues. Germline loops: CDR1 PRHDT, CDR2 FYEKMQ (reference sequence). The J segment lost 15 bases and the V segment lost 2 bases, leaving 6 bases of the junction unmatched.

The genes are TRBV20-1 and TRBJ2-6; D may match TRBD1 or TRBD2 (6 bases each). Germline V gene lookup returns CDR1 DFQATT and CDR2 SNEGSKA (reference sequence). This CDR3 has 15 amino acids. Trimming pared 6 bases from V and 4 bases from J, leaving 16 bases between. The chain's CDR3 is CSANREAAGANVLTF. CDR3 nucleotides: TGCAGTGCAAACAGGGAGGCGGCGGGGGCCAACGTCCTGACTTTC.

This clonotype was recorded at least ten times. This chain uses TRBV5-1 with TRBJ2-3, with 9 bases fitting TRBD1. Unmatched junction bases numbered 19, after V lost 2 bases and J lost 3 bases. Germline V gene lookup returns CDR1 SGHRS and CDR2 YFSETQ. This CDR3 contains 20 residues. In nucleotides, the CDR3 is TGCGCCAGCAGCTTTATCCCTTTGGGACAGGGCGGTCAGGAGACAGATACGCAGTATTTT. It yields the protein CASSFIPLGQGGQETDTQYF.

J is TRBJ2-1 and V is TRBV7-8; 8 bases line up with TRBD2. V was clipped by 3 bases and J by 7 bases; unmatched bases: 11. CDR3 size: 16 residues. Germline loops: CDR1 SGHVS, CDR2 FQNEAQ. The CDR3: CASSFFRASGLNEQFF. The CDR3 DNA reads as TGTGCCAGCAGCTTTTTTAGGGCTAGCGGGTTGAATGAGCAGTTCTTC.

The V gene is TRBV7-9, the J gene TRBJ2-5; perhaps TRBD2 as D (7 bases). The V end lost 2 bases, the J end lost 5 bases, and 18 bases lay between the germline ends. This CDR3 has 16 amino acids. CDR1 and CDR2 from the germline V gene are SEHNR and FQNEAQ (reference sequence). CDR3 DNA: TGTGCCAGCAGCTTATTTGGTGGGGGGGCCCAGGAGACCCAGTACTTC. It yields the protein CASSLFGGGAQETQYF.

CDR3 protein: CASRPGDTGELFF. Written as DNA, the CDR3 is TGCGCCAGCAGACCAGGGGACACCGGGGAGCTGTTTTTT. The J gene is TRBJ2-2, the V gene TRBV5-1; possible D gene TRBD1, 6 bases. Germline V gene data show CDR1 as SGHRS and CDR2 as YFSETQ. This CDR3 has 13 amino acids. Trimming pared 5 bases from V and 3 bases from J, leaving 8 bases between.

This chain joins TRBV5-1 and TRBJ2-7; 15 nucleotides agree with TRBD2. This CDR3 region has 16 residues. The ends lost 4 bases at V and 7 bases at J; junction bases unmatched: 9. Germline V gene sequence: CDR1 SGHRS, CDR2 YFSETQ. This CDR3 is CASSPGLAGGPEEQYF. Written as DNA, the CDR3 is TGCGCCAGCAGCCCCGGACTAGCGGGAGGGCCGGAAGAGCAGTACTTC.

The chain combines TRBV29-1 with TRBJ2-1; D gene ambiguous. The CDR3 is 13 residues long. The germline gives CDR1 SQVTM, CDR2 ANQGSEA. Trimming removed 3 bases at V and 3 bases at J, with 9 bases between. CDR3 in amino acids: CSVDSLGYNEQFF. CDR3 coding DNA: TGCAGCGTTGACTCCCTAGGCTACAATGAGCAGTTCTTC.

V gene TRBV7-9 combines with J gene TRBJ2-2; D might be TRBD2 (5 bases). The V gene lost 1 base and the J gene lost 5 bases, with 14 bases spanning the gap. This CDR3 spans 16 amino acids. Germline loops: CDR1 SEHNR, CDR2 FQNEAQ (reference sequence). Written as DNA, the CDR3 is TGTGCCAGCAGCTTAGAGTACACCACGGGGACCGGGGAGCTGTTTTTT. Translation: CASSLEYTTGTGELFF.

V usage is TRBV20-1 and J usage is TRBJ2-2, with no clear D. CDR3 length: 12 residues. Per germline, CDR1 DFQATT and CDR2 SNEGSKA (reference sequence). The V and J ends lost 1 base and 9 bases respectively, with 9 bases between them. The chain's CDR3 is CSARAAGRELFF. DNA of the CDR3: TGCAGTGCTAGAGCTGCAGGAAGGGAGCTGTTTTTT.

This clonotype is a singleton in its sample. J is TRBJ2-7 and V is TRBV11-1; TRBD2 matches at 10 bases. The V gene's germline CDR1 is SGHAT and CDR2 FQDESV (reference sequence). Trimming took 1 base from V and 0 from J; bases not matched to a gene: 12. The CDR3 runs 19 residues. The CDR3 loop reads CASSLGGLARTYNSYEQYF. The CDR3 DNA reads as TGTGCCAGCAGCTTAGGGGGACTAGCGCGAACCTACAACTCCTACGAGCAGTACTTC.

The chain joins TRBV9 to TRBJ2-7; D is possibly TRBD1 (5 bases). Germline V CDR1 and CDR2: SGDLS, YYNGEE. This CDR3 has 15 amino acids. V was shortened by 3 bases and J by 0 bases, with 13 bases between the two germline ends. In DNA, the CDR3 is TGTGCCAGCAGCGCGGGTTCAGGGTCCTCCTACGAGCAGTACTTC. Its protein is CASSAGSGSSYEQYF.

The chain has TRBV7-2 and TRBJ2-3; TRBD1 matches at 12 bases. Germline values: CDR1 SGHTA, CDR2 FQGNSA. The CDR3 extends over 19 amino acids. J lost 4 bases, V lost 0 bases, and 11 bases had no gene match. DNA of the CDR3: TGTGCCAGCAGCTTAGCGCGGGGACAGGGGGCCAAGCGGGCAGATACGCAGTATTTT. Protein product: CASSLARGQGAKRADTQYF. Full variable domain (outside the CDR3, taken from reference TRBV7-2 and TRBJ2-3): GAGVSQSPSNKVTEKGKDVELRCDPISGHTALYWYRQSLGQGLEFLIYFQGNSAPDKSGLPSDRFSAERTGGSVSTLTIQRTQQEDSAVYLCASSLARGQGAKRADTQYFGPGTRLTVL.

This clonotype has at least ten counts. The chain employs TRBV12-3 or TRBV12-4 and TRBJ1-3; D is unclear. Between the trimmed V and J ends, which lost 6 bases and 0 bases, there was a span of 9 bases. The CDR3 runs to 14 residues. This CDR3 reads CASRKISSGNTIYF. CDR3 nucleotides: TGTGCCAGCAGGAAGATATCCTCTGGAAACACCATATATTTT.

The V call is TRBV5-1, the J call TRBJ1-4; D unresolved. The V gene's germline CDR1 is SGHRS and CDR2 YFSETQ. CDR3 length equals 16 residues. The V end lost 6 bases, the J end lost 0 bases, and 15 bases lay between the germline ends. The CDR3 here is CASTPGGAPTNEKLFF. CDR3 nucleotide sequence: TGCGCCAGCACACCGGGTGGTGCTCCAACTAATGAAAAACTGTTTTTT.